The clone carrying this T cell receptor beta chain was detected a few times. Its matching antigen is unknown. The data were taken from a study of identical twins. Whole-study results and caveats: Excess low generation probability was seen in twin-shared out-of-frame alpha sequences. Analyses of zero insertions could be partly confounded by invariant MAIT and iNKT cells. Instead of following the same donors, the conclusions were based on cross-sectional statistical analysis. The models gave estimates that fell short of the out-of-frame TCR alpha sharing seen in monozygotic twins.

TCRdb ran MiXCR on the 5' RACE reads and lists one entry per CDR3 protein. The sample gives 150,000 or so distinct CDR3 sequences, 3.5% of which show up once; 8.1% is in the top ten. The V gene end was trimmed by 1 base and the J gene end by 4 bases; junction bases not matched to a gene: 8. The CDR3 loop spans 16 amino acids. From germline, CDR1 is SGHAT and CDR2 FQNNGV. The sample comprised memory T cells sorted from blood. V gene TRBV11-2 combines with J gene TRBJ2-3, with TRBD1 identical over 7 bases. This TCR derives from a man younger than 35 in good health. The CDR3 DNA follows: TGTGCCAGCAGCTTAGGAAGGGGGCGCAGGGCAGATACGCAGTATTTT. This codes for CASSLGRGRRADTQYF.